These 20 T cell receptor beta chains came from one sample sequenced in a study of OX40 agonist ivuxolimab in advanced cancers. Libraries were prepared by immunoSEQ multiplex PCR; TCRdb keeps only in-frame clonotypes and omits some of them. The data contain about 82,000 clones, more than 70% of them seen just once; the ten biggest clones take up about 0.22%. This material consisted of CD4+ or CD8+ T cells sorted from blood, taken in a trial of the OX40 agonist ivuxolimab. The receptors here all came from an adult with an advanced solid tumor such as melanoma, head and neck, liver or kidney cancer.

The V call is TRBV14, the J call TRBJ1-1; D not resolved. V lost 4 bases, J lost 4 bases, and 13 bases lay in between. Germline CDR1 and CDR2: SGHDN and FVKESK. CDR3 size: 14 residues. The CDR3 loop reads CASSLARSGTEAFF. CDR3 DNA: TGTGCCAGCAGCCTTGCGAGATCGGGCACTGAAGCTTTCTTT.

This clone was recorded a few times. V gene TRBV19 combines with J gene TRBJ1-1, with D possibly TRBD1 on 6 matching bases. The germline CDR1 and CDR2 sequences are LNHDA and SQIVND (reference sequence). V was trimmed by 5 bases and J by 1 base, leaving 8 bases between them. This CDR3 comprises 13 residues. CDR3 nucleotides: TGTGCCAGTAGTTACAGGGAGAACACTGAAGCTTTCTTT. Residues: CASSYRENTEAFF.

The genes are TRBV6-5 and TRBJ1-2; 10 bases match TRBD1. The CDR3 has 13 residues. Trimming removed 7 bases from V and 4 bases from J; junction bases left unmatched: 3. Per the germline V gene, CDR1 is MNHEY and CDR2 is SVGAGI. CDR3 sequence reads: CASTRDRGYGYTF. Written as DNA, the CDR3 is TGTGCCAGCACCCGGGACAGGGGCTATGGCTACACCTTC.

The V call is TRBV2, the J call TRBJ2-5, with D uncertain. CDR3 length equals 11 residues. Germline CDR1 and CDR2: SNHLY and FYNNEI. V shed 4 bases and J shed 5 bases, with 5 bases lying between them. CDR3 region: CASSVQETQYF. The CDR3, as DNA: TGTGCCAGCAGTGTTCAGGAGACCCAGTACTTC.

This chain uses TRBV2 with TRBJ2-5; D is possibly TRBD1 (7 bases). V was pared by 8 bases and J by 5 bases, with 18 bases between. The length of the CDR3 is 14 residues. In germline, CDR1 is SNHLY, CDR2 FYNNEI. CDR3 residues: CASSEEGAWETQYF. Here the CDR3 DNA reads TGTGCCAGCTCGGAGGAGGGGGCATGGGAGACCCAGTACTTC.

This rearrangement joins TRBV4-2 to TRBJ2-1; 9 nucleotides line up with TRBD1. V lost 2 bases and J lost 7; bases outside the gene matches: 15. Germline CDR1 and CDR2: LGHNA and YNFKEQ. This CDR3 comprises 18 residues. CDR3 region: CASSQRLFGQGNWNEQFF. CDR3 nucleotides: TGTGCCAGCAGCCAAAGGTTGTTCGGACAGGGGAATTGGAATGAGCAGTTCTTC.

This clone was counted only a few times. CDR3 sequence (DNA): TGTGCCAGCAGCGAAGCGGGGGGATCCTACAATGAGCAGTTCTTC. This sequence encodes CASSEAGGSYNEQFF. The gene calls are TRBV27 and TRBJ2-1; TRBD2 matches at 9 bases. This CDR3 is built from 15 residues. The ends lost 6 bases at V and 1 base at J; junction bases unmatched: 4. Germline V gene lookup returns CDR1 MNHEY and CDR2 SMNVEV (reference sequence).

This chain links TRBV9 with TRBJ1-4; D is unresolved. The CDR3 extends over 16 amino acids. V lost 3 bases, J lost 0 bases, and 12 bases lay in between. CDR1 and CDR2 (germline): SGDLS, YYNGEE. The CDR3 DNA reads as TGTGCCAGCAGCGCGACCCCCGGAGCAACTAATGAAAAACTGTTTTTT. This sequence encodes CASSATPGATNEKLFF.

This clone occurred a few times. The rearrangement joins TRBV7-2 to TRBJ2-2; TRBD2 aligns across 9 bases. The CDR3 is made up of 16 amino acids. CDR1 SGHTA and CDR2 FQGNSA come from the germline V gene. The junction had 12 bases not matched to a gene; V was cut back by 5 bases and J by 8 bases. CDR3 DNA sequence: TGTGCCAGCAGCCGACGCAATAGCGGGAGAGGGGGGGAGCTGTTTTTT. Its protein is CASSRRNSGRGGELFF. The full variable domain, rest sourced from reference TRBV7-2 and TRBJ2-2, is GAGVSQSPSNKVTEKGKDVELRCDPISGHTALYWYRQSLGQGLEFLIYFQGNSAPDKSGLPSDRFSAERTGGSVSTLTIQRTQQEDSAVYLCASSRRNSGRGGELFFGEGSRLTVL.

A single count supports this clone. The chain uses TRBV7-9 and TRBJ1-2, with D perhaps TRBD1 (5 bases). The CDR3 is 11 amino acids. In germline, CDR1 is SEHNR, CDR2 FQNEAQ (reference sequence). V was shortened by 5 bases and J by 7 bases, with 8 bases between the two germline ends. Here the CDR3 DNA reads TGTGCCAGCAGCCGACAGTTTGGCTACACCTTC. It codes for CASSRQFGYTF.

This rearrangement joins TRBV19 to TRBJ1-1; TRBD1 aligns across 8 bases. This CDR3 is built from 16 residues. Germline loops: CDR1 LNHDA, CDR2 SQIVND (reference sequence). The trim removed 3 bases at V and 1 base at J, leaving 7 bases unmatched. The CDR3 protein is CASSIGQGVKNTEAFF. For the CDR3, the DNA is TGTGCCAGTAGTATCGGACAGGGTGTCAAGAACACTGAAGCTTTCTTT. The full variable domain, rest sourced from reference TRBV19 and TRBJ1-1, is DGGITQSPKYLFRKEGQNVTLSCEQNLNHDAMYWYRQDPGQGLRLIYYSQIVNDFQKGDIAEGYSVSREKKESFPLTVTSAQKNPTAFYLCASSIGQGVKNTEAFFGQGTRLTVV.

The chain uses TRBV7-6 and TRBJ2-3; 10 nucleotides agree with TRBD2. Germline V gene lookup returns CDR1 SGHVS and CDR2 FNYEAQ. The trim removed 1 base at V and 2 bases at J, leaving 6 bases unmatched. The CDR3 length is 17 residues. The chain's CDR3 is CASSLGTSGVATDTQYF. Written as DNA, the CDR3 is TGTGCCAGCAGCTTAGGAACTAGCGGGGTGGCCACAGATACGCAGTATTTT.

The rearrangement uses TRBV9 and TRBJ2-7; TRBD1 agrees at 10 bases. Germline CDR1 and CDR2: SGDLS and YYNGEE. Losses at the gene ends were 0 bases for V and 3 bases for J; bases not matched to a gene: 3. CDR3 length: 15 residues. The CDR3 here is CASSVATGGYYEQYF. Here the CDR3 DNA reads TGTGCCAGCAGCGTAGCGACAGGGGGCTACTACGAGCAGTACTTC.

V is TRBV19 and J is TRBJ2-2; 10 nucleotides agree with TRBD1. This CDR3 contains 18 residues. The V segment lost 1 base and the J segment 1 base; nucleotides outside the gene matches: 6. The V gene's germline CDR1 is LNHDA and CDR2 SQIVND (reference sequence). The CDR3 sequence is CASSIGRQGAGNTGELFF. The CDR3 DNA reads as TGTGCCAGTAGTATAGGCCGACAGGGGGCAGGGAACACCGGGGAGCTGTTTTTT. Filled out from reference TRBV19 and TRBJ2-2, the complete variable domain reads DGGITQSPKYLFRKEGQNVTLSCEQNLNHDAMYWYRQDPGQGLRLIYYSQIVNDFQKGDIAEGYSVSREKKESFPLTVTSAQKNPTAFYLCASSIGRQGAGNTGELFFGEGSRLTVL.

The genes are TRBV7-3 and TRBJ2-3, with 8 bases identical to TRBD2. V lost 9 bases to trimming and J lost 4 bases; unmatched junction nucleotides: 9. Germline lookup yields CDR1 SGHTA and CDR2 FQGTGA. This CDR3 has 14 amino acids. CDR3 in DNA: TGTGCCAGACGGGGGACTAGAGGCGCAGATACGCAGTATTTT. Translating gives CARRGTRGADTQYF.

The V gene is TRBV7-6, the J gene TRBJ2-1; 10 nucleotides line up with TRBD2. With V trimmed by 2 bases and J by 7 bases, 17 bases remained unmatched. Germline V lookup: CDR1 SGHVS, CDR2 FNYEAQ. The CDR3 is 19 amino acids. The chain's CDR3 is CASSLTPTSGIGVGNEQFF. The CDR3 DNA reads as TGTGCCAGCAGCTTAACACCAACTAGCGGGATTGGGGTGGGTAATGAGCAGTTCTTC.

This chain connects TRBV4-1 to TRBJ2-5; possible D gene TRBD2, 7 bases. V lost 4 bases and J lost 4, with 10 bases in between. The V gene's germline CDR1 is MGHRA and CDR2 YSYEKL. The CDR3 consists of 13 residues. Here the CDR3 reads CASSRGGVETQYF. CDR3 in DNA: TGCGCCAGCAGCCGGGGGGGCGTAGAGACCCAGTACTTC.

The chain recombines TRBV18 with TRBJ2-2; TRBD2 matches 13 bases. V shed 5 bases and J 5 bases; nucleotides not matched to a gene: 5. Germline loops: CDR1 KGHSH, CDR2 LQKENI. The CDR3 sequence is 16 residues long. In DNA, the CDR3 is TGTGCCAGCTCAAGAGGACTAGCGGGGGAAACCGGGGAGCTGTTTTTT. Its translation: CASSRGLAGETGELFF.

The J gene is TRBJ2-3, the V gene TRBV4-3; D gene uncertain. Germline V lookup: CDR1 LGHNA, CDR2 YSLEER. The germline V and J ends were trimmed by 0 bases and 2 bases, with 6 bases remaining between them. This CDR3 has 14 residues. As DNA, the CDR3 is TGCGCCAGCAGCCAAGATCCCTTCACAGATACGCAGTATTTT. Amino acid sequence: CASSQDPFTDTQYF.

The V gene is TRBV18, the J gene TRBJ2-7; TRBD1 aligns across 7 bases. Looked up from germline, CDR1 is KGHSH and CDR2 is LQKENI. The junction had 11 bases not matched to a gene; V was cut back by 3 bases and J by 3 bases. CDR3 length: 16 amino acids. The CDR3 protein is CASSPIPGGASYEQYF. The DNA for the CDR3 is TGTGCCAGCTCACCGATCCCAGGGGGAGCAAGCTACGAGCAGTACTTC. The whole variable domain, filled in from reference TRBV18 and TRBJ2-7, reads NAGVMQNPRHLVRRRGQEARLRCSPMKGHSHVYWYRQLPEEGLKFMVYLQKENIIDESGMPKERFSAEFPKEGPSILRIQQVVRGDSAAYFCASSPIPGGASYEQYFGPGTRLTVT.